These 21 T cell receptor beta chains were sequenced from one sample in a study of T-cell reconstitution after alpha-beta-depleted transplantation in children. Preparation of the TCRbeta library used unique molecular identifiers. Each CDR3 protein gets one entry after TCRdb re-called the PCR reads with MiXCR. This table has 450,000 to 700,000 distinct CDR3 sequences, 25% to 30% appearing once. The sample was PBMCs, taken before TCRalphabeta/CD19-depleted stem cell transplant. Source of these receptors: a boy in the first two years of life with Wiskott-Aldrich syndrome, due to receive a stem cell transplant.

The CDR3 DNA reads as TGTGCCAGCAGCTTAGTGGGGGCATCGACCTACAATGAGCAGTTCTTC. Protein: CASSLVGASTYNEQFF. The J gene is TRBJ2-1, the V gene TRBV7-2; possibly TRBD1 for D (6 bases). This CDR3 contains 16 residues. Between the trimmed V and J ends, which lost 1 base and 2 bases, there was a span of 12 bases. CDR1 and CDR2 (germline): SGHTA, FQGNSA.

This clonotype came up a few times. The chain carries TRBV27 and TRBJ2-7, with unresolved D. V was clipped by 2 bases and J by 6 bases, with 17 bases between them. The CDR3 totals 15 residues. Germline CDR1 is MNHEY and CDR2 is SMNVEV (reference sequence). This CDR3 is CASSLARSPTTEQYF. As DNA, the CDR3 is TGTGCCAGCAGTTTAGCCCGATCTCCTACGACCGAGCAGTACTTC.

The sample holds a few counts of this clonotype. The J gene is TRBJ2-1, the V gene TRBV11-2, with D perhaps matching TRBD1 (6 bases). Germline V gene lookup returns CDR1 SGHAT and CDR2 FQNNGV. Trimming stripped 4 bases from V and 2 bases from J, with 15 bases between. The CDR3 is made up of 16 amino acids. The chain's CDR3 is CASSSFRDIAYNEQFF. The CDR3, as DNA: TGTGCCAGCAGCTCGTTCCGGGACATAGCCTACAATGAGCAGTTCTTC.

In this sample, this clonotype turned up a few times. The CDR3: CASSWVAPGTGQETQYF. The CDR3, as DNA: TGCGCCAGCAGCTGGGTGGCCCCCGGGACAGGTCAAGAGACCCAGTACTTC. The chain has TRBV5-1 and TRBJ2-5, with 8 bases matching TRBD1. CDR1 is SGHRS, CDR2 YFSETQ, per germline. V lost 3 bases, J lost 2 bases, and 12 bases stayed unmatched. This CDR3 is 17 amino acids long.

The J gene is TRBJ2-3, the V gene TRBV14; D is uncertain. This CDR3 spans 16 amino acids. V lost 4 bases to trimming and J lost 2 bases, with 16 bases between them. Looked up from germline, CDR1 is SGHDN and CDR2 is FVKESK. CDR3 sequence: CASSRGPLSATDTQYF. The DNA for the CDR3 is TGTGCCAGCAGCCGAGGCCCTTTATCTGCCACAGATACGCAGTATTTT.

This clonotype turned up a few times. The rearrangement links TRBV2 to TRBJ2-1, with 9 bases lining up with TRBD2. V gave up 7 bases and J gave up 12 bases; unmatched junction bases: 13. Germline CDR1 and CDR2: SNHLY and FYNNEI. This CDR3 has 14 amino acids. CDR3 coding DNA: TGTGCCAGCAAGGGGCTAGCGGGGAGCCTGGGGCAGTTCTTC. It translates to CASKGLAGSLGQFF.

This chain uses TRBV5-1 with TRBJ2-7; 9 bases line up with TRBD2. Per the germline V gene, CDR1 is SGHRS and CDR2 is YFSETQ. Germline trimming cut 3 bases from V and 3 bases from J; bases unmatched to any gene: 19. This CDR3 is built from 19 residues. Here the CDR3 reads CASSWPDSLAGDRYYEQYF. The DNA for the CDR3 is TGCGCCAGCAGCTGGCCCGATTCTTTAGCGGGAGACCGGTACTACGAGCAGTACTTC.

The chain carries TRBV15 and TRBJ2-7, with D perhaps being TRBD1 or TRBD2 (5 bases each). Trimming removed 5 bases from V and 0 bases from J, with 11 bases in between. Germline CDR1 is LNHNV and CDR2 is YYDKDF (reference sequence). CDR3 length equals 14 residues. The CDR3 is CATSRPGTSYEQYF. The CDR3, as DNA: TGTGCCACCAGCCGGCCGGGGACCTCCTACGAGCAGTACTTC.

The V and J genes are TRBV12-3 or TRBV12-4 and TRBJ1-5; D is possibly TRBD1 (5 bases). This CDR3 has 14 residues. The V end lost 3 bases, the J end lost 7 bases, and 13 bases lay between the germline ends. The CDR3 loop is CASSFPGSAQPQHF. In DNA, the CDR3 is TGTGCCAGCAGTTTCCCAGGGTCAGCGCAGCCCCAGCATTTT.

This chain links TRBV5-1 with TRBJ1-2; D unresolved. Trimming shortened V by 0 bases and J by 0 bases, and 6 bases separated the two germline ends. The CDR3 is made up of 14 amino acids. Germline loops: CDR1 SGHRS, CDR2 YFSETQ. As DNA, the CDR3 is TGCGCCAGCAGCTTGGGGATTACTAACTATGGCTACACCTTC. Amino acids: CASSLGITNYGYTF.

This sequence joins TRBV19 and TRBJ1-1; 7 bases line up with TRBD1. Germline trimming cut 4 bases from V and 0 bases from J; bases unmatched to any gene: 8. Per the germline V gene, CDR1 is LNHDA and CDR2 is SQIVND (reference sequence). This CDR3 region has 16 residues. The CDR3 reads CASSKLRTGLNTEAFF. DNA of the CDR3: TGTGCCAGTAGTAAGTTGCGGACAGGATTGAACACTGAAGCTTTCTTT.

This rearrangement joins TRBV12-3 or TRBV12-4 to TRBJ2-1, with TRBD1 matching 9 bases. V gave up 5 bases and J gave up 4 bases; unmatched junction bases: 9. This CDR3 region has 16 residues. CDR3 protein: CASSHTGTGSYNEQFF. In DNA form, the CDR3 reads TGTGCCAGCAGTCACACCGGGACAGGGTCATACAATGAGCAGTTCTTC.

This clonotype was counted only a few times. The rearrangement links TRBV27 to TRBJ2-6; D is perhaps TRBD1 (5 bases). The CDR3 loop spans 15 amino acids. The V end lost 5 bases, the J end lost 6 bases, and 14 bases lay between the germline ends. Looked up from germline, CDR1 is MNHEY and CDR2 is SMNVEV (reference sequence). In nucleotides, the CDR3 is TGTGCCAGCAGTCCCCGTAGGGGTAAGGCCAACGTCCTGACTTTC. As protein: CASSPRRGKANVLTF.

This clonotype was picked up a small number of times. V usage is TRBV4-2 and J usage is TRBJ2-2, with 7 bases aligning to TRBD2. Trimming cost V 0 bases and J 0 bases; bases outside gene matches: 1. This CDR3 contains 16 residues. The V gene's germline CDR1 is LGHNA and CDR2 YNFKEQ. The CDR3 sequence: CASSQEGLPNTGELFF. In DNA, the CDR3 is TGTGCCAGCAGCCAAGAGGGACTACCGAACACCGGGGAGCTGTTTTTT.

The chain recombines TRBV3-1 with TRBJ2-5; 12 positions agree with TRBD2. The germline V gene encodes CDR1 LGHDT and CDR2 YNNKEL (reference sequence). The ends lost 5 bases at V and 4 bases at J; junction bases unmatched: 5. This CDR3 is 15 amino acids long. The DNA of the CDR3 is TGTGCCAGCAGCAAGACTAGCGGGAGAGCAGAGACCCAGTACTTC. This encodes CASSKTSGRAETQYF.

This clonotype has only a few counts. The chain carries TRBV7-2 and TRBJ2-3; D uncertain. Deletions cut 5 bases from V and 4 bases from J, with 10 bases between. Germline loops: CDR1 SGHTA, CDR2 FQGNSA. The CDR3 has 13 residues. The CDR3 spells CASSDRRSDTQYF. In DNA, the CDR3 is TGTGCCAGCAGCGATCGGCGTTCAGATACGCAGTATTTT. Using reference TRBV7-2 and TRBJ2-3 for the parts outside the CDR3, the full variable domain is GAGVSQSPSNKVTEKGKDVELRCDPISGHTALYWYRQSLGQGLEFLIYFQGNSAPDKSGLPSDRFSAERTGGSVSTLTIQRTQQEDSAVYLCASSDRRSDTQYFGPGTRLTVL.

The rearrangement links TRBV2 to TRBJ2-1; D not resolved. This CDR3 is 12 amino acids long. Trimming cost V 7 bases and J 6 bases, with 10 bases left between them. The germline CDR1 and CDR2 sequences are SNHLY and FYNNEI. In DNA form, the CDR3 reads TGTGCCAGCACTCCGGACCTCAATGAGCAGTTCTTC. As protein: CASTPDLNEQFF.

The V and J genes are TRBV6-2 or TRBV6-3 and TRBJ2-1; 9 nucleotides agree with TRBD2. Unmatched junction bases numbered 8, after V lost 7 bases and J lost 7 bases. This CDR3 region has 14 residues. Germline values: CDR1 MNHEY, CDR2 SVGEGT. CDR3 DNA sequence: TGTGCCAGCAATATAGCGGGAGCCATTAATGAGCAGTTCTTC. As protein: CASNIAGAINEQFF.

The table lists this clonotype with a few counts. CDR3 DNA: TGCGCCAGCAGCCCGACTAGCGGGAGGATCCTAACCTACGAGCAGTACTTC. Translation gives CASSPTSGRILTYEQYF. The V call is TRBV5-1, the J call TRBJ2-7, with TRBD2 matching over 13 bases. CDR1 is SGHRS and CDR2 is YFSETQ in the germline V gene. The CDR3 totals 17 residues. V lost 4 bases, J lost 2 bases, and 9 bases stayed unmatched. The whole variable domain, filled in from reference TRBV5-1 and TRBJ2-7, reads KAGVTQTPRYLIKTRGQQVTLSCSPISGHRSVSWYQQTPGQGLQFLFEYFSETQRNKGNFPGRFSGRQFSNSRSEMNVSTLELGDSALYLCASSPTSGRILTYEQYFGPGTRLTVT.

The chain uses TRBV5-5 and TRBJ2-5; 7 nucleotides align to TRBD1. Germline V lookup: CDR1 SGHKS, CDR2 YYEKEE (reference sequence). The CDR3 loop spans 14 amino acids. Trimming cost V 5 bases and J 2 bases; bases outside gene matches: 6. CDR3 protein: CASSPTGIQETQYF. In DNA form, the CDR3 reads TGTGCCAGCAGTCCGACAGGGATTCAAGAGACCCAGTACTTC.

This clonotype has only a few counts. V and J are TRBV4-1 and TRBJ2-2, with TRBD1 matching over 7 bases. Germline values: CDR1 MGHRA, CDR2 YSYEKL. V gave up 0 bases and J gave up 0 bases; unmatched junction bases: 1. The length of the CDR3 is 16 residues. CDR3 sequence (DNA): TGCGCCAGCAGCCAAGAAGGGACAGCGAACACCGGGGAGCTGTTTTTT. This sequence encodes CASSQEGTANTGELFF.